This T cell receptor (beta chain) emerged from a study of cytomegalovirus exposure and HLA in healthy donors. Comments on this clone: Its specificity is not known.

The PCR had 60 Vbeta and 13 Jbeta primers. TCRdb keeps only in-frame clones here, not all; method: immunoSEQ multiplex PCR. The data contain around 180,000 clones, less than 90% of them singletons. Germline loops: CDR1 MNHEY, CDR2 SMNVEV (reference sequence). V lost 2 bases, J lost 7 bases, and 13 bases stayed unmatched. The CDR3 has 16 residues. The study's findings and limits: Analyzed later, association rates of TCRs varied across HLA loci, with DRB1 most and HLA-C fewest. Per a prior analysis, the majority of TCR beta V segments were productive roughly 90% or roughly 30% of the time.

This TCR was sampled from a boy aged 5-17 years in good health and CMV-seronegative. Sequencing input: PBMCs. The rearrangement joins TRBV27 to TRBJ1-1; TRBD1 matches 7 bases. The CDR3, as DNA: TGTGCCAGCAGTTTACGACCCCCGGGACAGAAGCATGAAGCTTTCTTT. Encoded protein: CASSLRPPGQKHEAFF.